The present T cell receptor (beta chain) was sequenced within a study of T cell responses to AZD1222 COVID-19 vaccine (TCRdb year 2021). Background on the whole study: Because spike-specific TCR depth and breadth did not differ between the two schedules, AZD1222 recipients who got a second dose at roughly 4 weeks were pooled with those who got a second dose at roughly 12 weeks. TCR sequencing was performed for approximately 240 trial participants, of whom 200 to 210 were given two doses of AZD1222 and some 25 were given two doses of MenACWY control vaccine. Trial participants were enrolled by age into subgroups of 18-55, 56-69 and 70-plus years, and roughly 160, 29 and 62 TCR-sequenced participants, respectively, were included in these subgroups.

The CDR3 regions of human TCRbeta chains were analyzed by immunosequencing. Under the source paper's analysis protocol: TCRs in the repertoires were compared against a reference library of SARS-CoV-2-specific TCRs that had been generated with the MIRA antigen-specificity platform. Breadth was defined as the fraction of unique TCRs that were SARS-CoV-2-associated, and depth was defined as the fraction of total T cells that were SARS-CoV-2-associated. Using the MIRA data, each spike-specific TCR was mapped to the spike region that the TCR reacts to and placed in a CD4 or CD8 class. Log10-transformed breadth and depth values were compared by one-way ANOVA with Sidak's multiple comparisons tests. TCRdb carries this immuneACCESS record with in-frame sequences only. Its versions omit some clonotypes, under half of them owing to an unresolved V gene in the studies checked, with the rest unexplained. That table furnishes V, J and clone size, whereas the DNA furnished D and trimming. The sample data list about 120,000 clones, and about 90% of these were observed just once. The top ten clones comprise approximately 1% of the sample.

Interpreted using the paper, the time point label stands for: baseline before first vaccination. Vaccinee samples were obtained from the UK trials COV001 and COV002, which included a single-blind randomized controlled phase 2/3 trial of AZD1222 (ChAdOx1 nCoV-19) in healthy adults. For TCRbeta chain sequencing, PBMC samples were collected from trial participants at day 0 and at day 28 after the second dose. With regard to this clone: The antigen it binds to is not known. Base qualities are not at hand, and no much larger clone is one base apart.

What the research found in general, with its limitations: Because no day 14 peak-response samples were available, repertoires were characterized only after the peak T cell response. Reportedly, almost half of the unique spike-specific TCRs recognized epitopes lying outside the regions that are mutated in the B.1.351 and B.1.1.7 variants. Participants were mostly white British, with more females than males. The authors suggested clonal diversity may have been underestimated. CD4 TCRs associated with the vaccine covered the entire spike protein, and the dominant responses were in regions 160-218 and 743-854. After two AZD1222 doses, spike-specific TCR breadth and depth were significantly higher than at day 0 and than in MenACWY recipients. Conclusions about previously exposed vaccinees are limited, since just five or six AZD1222 recipients were seropositive for SARS-CoV-2 at baseline. In the small 56-69-year group, the increase in depth fell short of significance, most likely because of low power.

The cysteine opens and the phenylalanine closes a CDR3 of 14 amino acids. The DNA shown is the 42-base CDR3, in frame from base 1. CDR1 SGHVS and CDR2 FQNEAQ were looked up in the germline V gene. V is clipped by 4 bases and J by 2 bases, and the sequence between their germline boundaries is 9 bases long. Sequenced material: peripheral blood, taken on day 0 of AZD1222 vaccination. This chain joins TRBV7-8 to TRBJ1-5; the D gene cannot be named for sure. This TCR was recovered from an adult in good health. The CDR3 here reads CASSYQTGNQPQHF. The nucleotide sequence reads TGTGCCAGCAGCTATCAAACAGGCAATCAGCCCCAGCATTTT.